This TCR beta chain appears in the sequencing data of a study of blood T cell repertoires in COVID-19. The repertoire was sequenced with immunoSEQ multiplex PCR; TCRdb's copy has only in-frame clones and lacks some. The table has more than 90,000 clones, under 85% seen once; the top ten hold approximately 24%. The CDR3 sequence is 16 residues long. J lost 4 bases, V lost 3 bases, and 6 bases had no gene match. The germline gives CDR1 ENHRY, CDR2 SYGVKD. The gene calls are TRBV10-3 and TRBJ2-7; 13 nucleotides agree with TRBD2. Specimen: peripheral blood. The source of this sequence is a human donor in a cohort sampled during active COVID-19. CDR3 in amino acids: CAISDSGLAGLYEQYF. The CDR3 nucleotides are TGTGCCATCAGTGACTCGGGACTAGCGGGACTTTACGAGCAGTACTTC.